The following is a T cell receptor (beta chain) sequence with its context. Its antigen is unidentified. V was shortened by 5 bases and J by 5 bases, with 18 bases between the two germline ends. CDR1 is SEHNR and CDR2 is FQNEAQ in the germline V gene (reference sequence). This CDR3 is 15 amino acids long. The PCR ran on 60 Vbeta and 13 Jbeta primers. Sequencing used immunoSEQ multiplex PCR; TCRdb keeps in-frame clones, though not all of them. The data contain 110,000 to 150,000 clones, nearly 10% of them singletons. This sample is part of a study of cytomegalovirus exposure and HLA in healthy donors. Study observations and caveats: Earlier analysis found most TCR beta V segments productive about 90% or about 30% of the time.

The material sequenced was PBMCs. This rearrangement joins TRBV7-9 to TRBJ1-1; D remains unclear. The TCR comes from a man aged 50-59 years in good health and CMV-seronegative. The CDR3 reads CASSLWGDGGTEAFF. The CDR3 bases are TGTGCCAGCAGCCTCTGGGGAGATGGTGGGACTGAAGCTTTCTTT.